This T cell receptor (beta chain) was sequenced in a study of blood T cell repertoires in COVID-19. Per the original data handling: Nucleated cell counts were estimated from reference gene primer amplification. Measured with immunoSEQ multiplex PCR; TCRdb has only the in-frame clones, and not every one. V and J calls and clone size are copied from that table; D and trimming were computed from the DNA. The data show 70,000 or so clones, about 73% seen once. The CDR3 has 18 amino acids. V lost 5 bases and J 3 bases, leaving 20 bases between the germline ends. Germline V gene lookup returns CDR1 MNHNY and CDR2 SVGAGI (reference sequence). In this sample, this clone turned up once.

Sequenced: peripheral blood. This chain links TRBV6-6 with TRBJ2-6; TRBD1 is a possible D gene (5 bases). The receptor comes from a woman in her sixties or seventies with acute or convalescent COVID-19. As DNA, the CDR3 is TGTGCCAGCAGTCGGTCACAACTCCCTAGGGGTGGGGCCAACGTCCTGACTTTC. Residues: CASSRSQLPRGGANVLTF.